This TCR beta chain was documented in a study of T-cell reconstitution after alpha-beta-depleted transplantation in children. Preparation of the TCRbeta library involved a method that used unique molecular identifiers. Via MiXCR, TCRdb re-called the PCR reads, giving one row per CDR3 protein. This table has approximately 350,000 distinct CDR3 sequences, more than 10% appearing once. The CDR3 is 14 residues long. Germline lookup yields CDR1 MNHEY and CDR2 SVGAGI. Deletions cut 2 bases from V and 5 bases from J, with 12 bases between. J is TRBJ1-2 and V is TRBV6-5; the D gene is possibly TRBD1 (5 bases). The source material was PBMCs, sampled from the stem cell graft. The origin of this receptor is a human donor who donated a stem cell graft to a child with Fanconi anemia. The CDR3 coding sequence is TGTGCCAGCAGTTACGCAGGGACGGAATATGGCTACACCTTC. It translates to CASSYAGTEYGYTF.